This TCR beta chain came from a study of control samples from healthy donors and cancer patients. Here immunoSEQ multiplex PCR was the method, and the copy in TCRdb shows in-frame clones only, minus some. The profile covers approximately 100,000 clones, with approximately 90% appearing a single time and 4.4% taken by the ten largest. Trimming at V came to 0 bases and at J to 1 base, leaving 6 bases not matched to a gene. CDR1 is SGHTS and CDR2 is YDEGEE in the germline V gene. The CDR3 sequence is 17 residues long. The sequenced material came from blood. The gene calls are TRBV5-8 and TRBJ1-1; 10 bases are a match to TRBD1. The receptor's source is a human donor in good health. The donor label of this sample is uncertain. The CDR3 region is CASSLVEDRGSNTEAFF. As DNA, the CDR3 is TGTGCCAGCAGCTTGGTCGAGGACAGGGGGTCGAACACTGAAGCTTTCTTT. The full variable domain, rest sourced from reference TRBV5-8 and TRBJ1-1, is EAGVTQSPTHLIKTRGQQATLRCSPISGHTSVYWYQQALGLGLQFLLWYDEGEERNRGNFPPRFSGRQFPNYSSELNVNALELEDSALYLCASSLVEDRGSNTEAFFGQGTRLTVV.